The next 23 T cell receptor beta chains were all read from a single sample in a study of shared clonotypes between healthy human individuals. Sequencing used immunoSEQ multiplex PCR; TCRdb keeps in-frame clones, though not all of them. Here the sample spans approximately 320,000 clones, approximately 79% being singletons. Sequencing used memory CD4+ T cells sorted from blood. The sample's subset: CD45RA-negative fraction. The receptor set was obtained from a man aged 25-45 years in good health.

The rearrangement uses TRBV14 and TRBJ2-7, with TRBD1 matching 11 bases. Germline assignment: CDR1 SGHDN and CDR2 FVKESK. Germline trimming cut 4 bases from V and 6 bases from J; bases unmatched to any gene: 8. This CDR3 has 15 residues. CDR3 amino acids: CASSPPAGTGGEQYF. The CDR3 coding sequence is TGTGCCAGCAGCCCCCCCGCCGGGACAGGGGGCGAGCAGTACTTC.

The genes are TRBV5-1 and TRBJ1-1; a weak D match, TRBD1 (5 bases). The CDR3 runs to 14 residues. V lost 4 bases and J 0 bases, leaving 10 bases between the germline ends. CDR1 and CDR2 from the germline V gene are SGHRS and YFSETQ. The CDR3 reads CASSQGLMNTEAFF. The CDR3 DNA sequence: TGCGCCAGCAGCCAGGGACTTATGAACACTGAAGCTTTCTTT.

This clone was seen once. The rearrangement joins TRBV5-1 to TRBJ1-5; D uncertain. V lost 0 bases to trimming and J lost 0 bases, with 7 bases between them. There are 15 residues in the CDR3. Germline CDR1 reads SGHRS; CDR2 reads YFSETQ. The CDR3 nucleotides read TGCGCCAGCAGCTTGGACGGGGTTAGCAATCAGCCCCAGCATTTT. Amino acid sequence: CASSLDGVSNQPQHF.

In its sample, this clone was seen once. This rearrangement joins TRBV19 to TRBJ1-1; no definite D call. Looked up from germline, CDR1 is LNHDA and CDR2 is SQIVND (reference sequence). Trimming took off 3 bases at V and 9 bases at J, with 11 bases between the two ends. The CDR3 is 12 amino acids. CDR3 coding DNA: TGTGCCAGTAGTATTTCCGGGAGAAAAGCTTTCTTT. Translating it yields CASSISGRKAFF.

The chain recombines TRBV18 with TRBJ2-7; D gene uncertain. CDR1 KGHSH and CDR2 LQKENI come from the germline V gene. There are 15 residues in the CDR3. V dropped 2 bases and J dropped 4 bases, with 15 bases sitting between them. CDR3 nucleotides: TGTGCCAGCTCACCAACACGACGGAAAACTTACGAGCAGTACTTC. Its protein is CASSPTRRKTYEQYF.

The gene calls are TRBV9 and TRBJ2-7; the match to TRBD2 covers 7 bases. The V and J ends lost 6 bases and 4 bases, in that order; junction bases with no gene match: 16. Germline loops: CDR1 SGDLS, CDR2 YYNGEE. The CDR3 loop spans 16 amino acids. CDR3 nucleotides: TGTGCCAGCAATCCTAGCGGAAGCGGCGGGTGGTACGAGCAGTACTTC. It codes for CASNPSGSGGWYEQYF.

This chain links TRBV7-8 with TRBJ1-2; D call uncertain. This CDR3 is 15 amino acids long. Trimming took 2 bases from V and 6 from J, leaving 16 bases between them. Germline assignment: CDR1 SGHVS and CDR2 FQNEAQ. The CDR3 nucleotides are TGTGCCAGCAGCTTACGCGCTCAGCCGGAGAATGGCTACACCTTC. Translated: CASSLRAQPENGYTF.

This sequence joins TRBV28 and TRBJ2-2; TRBD1 matches 8 bases. The CDR3 contains 18 residues. Germline trimming cut 2 bases from V and 6 bases from J; bases unmatched to any gene: 14. From germline, CDR1 is MDHEN and CDR2 SYDVKM. CDR3 in DNA: TGTGCCAGCAGTTTACGAATAGACTCAGGGGGCTTATCCGGGGAGCTGTTTTTT. It translates to CASSLRIDSGGLSGELFF.

This rearrangement joins TRBV5-1 to TRBJ2-5; D is unclear. Deletions cut 2 bases from V and 4 bases from J, with 3 bases between. There are 11 residues in the CDR3. CDR1 is SGHRS, CDR2 YFSETQ, per germline. The CDR3 region has the DNA TGCGCCAGCAGCTTACGAGAGACCCAGTACTTC. Translated: CASSLRETQYF.

The genes are TRBV7-9 and TRBJ2-1, with 14 bases aligning to TRBD2. The CDR3 is 15 amino acids. V shed 6 bases and J 8 bases; nucleotides not matched to a gene: 6. CDR1 and CDR2 from the germline V gene are SEHNR and FQNEAQ (reference sequence). The CDR3 reads CASRSGTSGSDEQFF. The CDR3, as DNA: TGTGCCAGCAGGTCCGGGACTAGCGGGAGTGATGAGCAGTTCTTC.

This clone has a handful of counts. The chain joins TRBV7-2 to TRBJ2-3; D gene uncertain. CDR3 length equals 13 residues. V shed 2 bases and J shed 1 base, with 4 bases lying between them. The germline CDR1 and CDR2 sequences are SGHTA and FQGNSA. CDR3 sequence: CASSLQGTDTQYF. DNA of the CDR3: TGTGCCAGCAGCTTACAGGGCACAGATACGCAGTATTTT.

This clone showed up just a few times. This chain connects TRBV28 to TRBJ2-1, with D unresolved. V gave up 4 bases and J gave up 5 bases, with 18 bases separating them. Germline V gene lookup returns CDR1 MDHEN and CDR2 SYDVKM. CDR3 size: 16 residues. In DNA, the CDR3 is TGTGCCAGCAGTTCCATATCCCCCGGATCGAACAATGAGCAGTTCTTC. This encodes CASSSISPGSNNEQFF.

This clone has only a few counts. The chain links TRBV2 to TRBJ1-4, with TRBD1 matching over 8 bases. Unmatched junction bases numbered 1, after V lost 3 bases and J lost 10 bases. Germline CDR1 and CDR2: SNHLY and FYNNEI. The length of the CDR3 is 12 residues. Here the CDR3 reads CASSEDRAKLFF. Written as DNA, the CDR3 is TGTGCCAGCAGTGAGGACAGGGCAAAACTGTTTTTT.

This rearrangement joins TRBV9 to TRBJ2-5; weak D call: TRBD1 (6 bases). This CDR3 comprises 15 residues. The germline gives CDR1 SGDLS, CDR2 YYNGEE. The V and J ends lost 3 bases and 5 bases respectively, with 17 bases between them. The CDR3, as DNA: TGTGCCAGCAGCGAGCTCGCCACAGGGTGGGAGACCCAGTACTTC. Translated, it gives CASSELATGWETQYF. The full variable domain, its missing parts supplied by reference TRBV9 and TRBJ2-5, is DSGVTQTPKHLITATGQRVTLRCSPRSGDLSVYWYQQSLDQGLQFLIQYYNGEERAKGNILERFSAQQFPDLHSELNLSSLELGDSALYFCASSELATGWETQYFGPGTRLLVL.

V usage is TRBV7-8 and J usage is TRBJ1-4; 7 bases fit TRBD1. The CDR3 runs to 14 residues. V lost 1 base to trimming and J lost 8 bases; unmatched junction nucleotides: 4. CDR1 and CDR2 from the germline V gene are SGHVS and FQNEAQ. The CDR3 DNA is TGTGCCAGCAGCTTAGGACAGGGTGAGGAAAAACTGTTTTTT. This sequence encodes CASSLGQGEEKLFF.

The rearrangement joins TRBV2 to TRBJ1-2; 7 bases are a match to TRBD1. The length of the CDR3 is 14 residues. V shed 6 bases, J shed 3 bases, and the junction held 7 bases outside the gene matches. Germline V lookup: CDR1 SNHLY, CDR2 FYNNEI. In DNA, the CDR3 is TGTGCCAGCAGCCCGGGACAGCTTTACTATGGCTACACCTTC. This codes for CASSPGQLYYGYTF.

This clone has only one observation. The V and J genes are TRBV2 and TRBJ1-1; TRBD1 aligns across 7 bases. This CDR3 has 13 residues. Trimming cost V 11 bases and J 4 bases; bases outside gene matches: 10. Germline V CDR1 and CDR2: SNHLY, FYNNEI. CDR3 DNA: TGTGCCGGGGGGACAGCCCCAGGCACTGAAGCTTTCTTT. Translating gives CAGGTAPGTEAFF.

This rearrangement joins TRBV9 to TRBJ2-3; no reliable D call. Germline lookup yields CDR1 SGDLS and CDR2 YYNGEE. Trimming pared 3 bases from V and 5 bases from J, leaving 4 bases between. This CDR3 has 11 residues. The CDR3 reads CASSAGDTQYF. The DNA of the CDR3 is TGTGCCAGCAGCGCGGGAGATACGCAGTATTTT.

This clone was counted at least ten times. The same CDR3 also results from other DNA sequences found in this sample. The chain couples TRBV6-5 to TRBJ1-2, with 7 nucleotides matching TRBD1. CDR3 length: 14 residues. After removal of 2 bases from V and 4 bases from J, the junction contained 4 bases not matched to a gene. Germline V gives CDR1 MNHEY, CDR2 SVGAGI. CDR3 bases: TGTGCCAGCAGTTACGGGGGACAGCCCTATGGCTACACCTTC. Its translation is CASSYGGQPYGYTF.

Written as DNA, the CDR3 is TGTGCCACCAGCAGACCAACTTCACCGGGACTAGCGGGAGGTTCCTCCTACGAGCAGTACTTC. It specifies CATSRPTSPGLAGGSSYEQYF. This rearrangement joins TRBV15 to TRBJ2-7, with 15 bases that match TRBD2. Per the germline V gene, CDR1 is LNHNV and CDR2 is YYDKDF (reference sequence). The CDR3 length is 21 residues. The V segment lost 2 bases and the J segment 0 bases; nucleotides outside the gene matches: 14.

The rearrangement uses TRBV14 and TRBJ1-5; maybe TRBD1 (5 bases). The length of the CDR3 is 14 residues. From germline, CDR1 is SGHDN and CDR2 FVKESK. V was pared by 10 bases and J by 0 bases, with 13 bases between. DNA of the CDR3: TGTGCCACCCGGCGGGGGTGTAGCAATCAGCCCCAGCATTTT. Amino acid sequence: CATRRGCSNQPQHF.

CDR3 in amino acids: CAWRGGGDTQYF. CDR3 sequence (DNA): TGTGCCTGGCGCGGGGGAGGAGATACGCAGTATTTT. This chain connects TRBV30 to TRBJ2-3, with 7 nucleotides matching TRBD2. The CDR3 sequence is 12 residues long. Germline V gene sequence: CDR1 GTSNPN, CDR2 SVGIG (reference sequence). The J segment lost 5 bases and the V segment lost 5 bases, leaving 4 bases of the junction unmatched. Supplemented by reference TRBV30 and TRBJ2-3, the full variable domain reads SQTIHQWPATLVQPVGSPLSLECTVEGTSNPNLYWYRQAAGRGLQLLFYSVGIGQISSEVPQNLSASRPQDRQFILSSKKLLLSDSGFYLCAWRGGGDTQYFGPGTRLTVL.

The chain is built from TRBV5-5 and TRBJ2-5; no definite D call. V dropped 4 bases and J dropped 2 bases, with 21 bases sitting between them. Germline CDR1 reads SGHKS; CDR2 reads YYEKEE (reference sequence). This CDR3 comprises 17 residues. CDR3 sequence: CASSVYMTQITQETQYF. The CDR3 DNA sequence: TGTGCCAGCAGCGTGTATATGACCCAGATTACACAAGAGACCCAGTACTTC.